These T cell receptor beta chains were read from a single sample in a study of T-cell memory formation after mild COVID-19. TCRdb processed the 5' RACE reads anew with MiXCR; each CDR3 protein has one entry. The sample contains 550,000 to 650,000 distinct CDR3 sequences, 17% of which appear only once. The sequenced material came from PBMCs or a T cell subset sorted from them (not recorded which). All receptors derive from an adult woman who had mild COVID-19 (a few samples of this study predate the infection). Cell type and time point are not known. CDR3s include the opening cysteine and the closing phenylalanine or tryptophan. D genes are given only for firm matches. Clone size is not always given. Where it is, it says once, few, many or a class for expanded clones.

TRBJ2-2	few	TRBD1	TRBV9	TGTGCCAGCAGCACAACAGGGGGCGCGACCGGGGAGCTGTTTTTT	CASSTTGGATGELFF
TRBJ2-5	.	TRBD1	TRBV7-2	TGTGCCAGCAGCCCGGGACAGGGCAAAGAGACCCAGTACTTC	CASSPGQGKETQYF
TRBJ1-2	.	.	TRBV15	TGTGCCACCAGCAGAGGACTTCTTAACTATGGCTACACCTTC	CATSRGLLNYGYTF
TRBJ2-3	.	.	TRBV7-2	TGTGCCAGCAGCTTAGCCAGGCGCACAGATACGCAGTATTTT	CASSLARRTDTQYF
TRBJ2-3	few	.	TRBV6-5	TGTGCCAGCACCCCTGGGTGGAGGGGTACGCAGTATTTT	CASTPGWRGTQYF
TRBJ2-5	.	TRBD2	TRBV4-3	TGCGCCAGCAGCCAAGATCTTGATAGCGGGAGTGGGGAGACCCAGTACTTC	CASSQDLDSGSGETQYF
TRBJ2-7	few	TRBD2	TRBV5-1	TGCGCCAGCAGCCCCGAGGGTAGCGGGCGCGGGAGCTCCTACGAGCAGTACTTC	CASSPEGSGRGSSYEQYF
TRBJ2-1	.	.	TRBV3-2	TGTGCCAGCAGCCAAGACTGGGGACTCTCAACGTCCTACAATGAGCAGTTCTTC	CASSQDWGLSTSYNEQFF
TRBJ2-7	.	TRBD1	TRBV5-1	TGCGCCAGCAGCTTGGGGGGACAGGGGGCCCCCTACGAGCAGTACTTC	CASSLGGQGAPYEQYF
TRBJ2-3	.	TRBD2	TRBV5-1	TGCGCCAGCAGCTTGGATGGCGGGGGGTCAGATACGCAGTATTTT	CASSLDGGGSDTQYF
TRBJ2-5	.	TRBD1	TRBV20-1	TGCAGTGCTAGAGTCAGGGGGCAAGAGACCCAGTACTTC	CSARVRGQETQYF
TRBJ2-3	.	.	TRBV5-5	TGTGCCAGCAGCCGGCGGGACACTAGCACAGATACGCAGTATTTT	CASSRRDTSTDTQYF
TRBJ2-7	many	TRBD1	TRBV27	TGTGCCAGCAGTTTATCCGGGACAGGGTCCTACGAGCAGTACTTC	CASSLSGTGSYEQYF
TRBJ2-7	.	.	TRBV7-8	TGTGCCAGCAGGGCGGAGGGTCTCAACTACGAGCAGTACTTC	CASRAEGLNYEQYF
TRBJ2-7	.	TRBD2	TRBV24-1	TGTGCCACCAGCTCCGGGACTAGCGGATACGAGCAGTACTTC	CATSSGTSGYEQYF
TRBJ2-3	few	TRBD2	TRBV9	TGTGCCAGCAGCGTAACAACCGGGACTAGCGGCACAGATACGCAGTATTTT	CASSVTTGTSGTDTQYF
TRBJ2-5	few	TRBD2	TRBV7-9	TGTGCCAGCAGCCCACAGACGGGAGGGAGAGTAGAGACCCAGTACTTC	CASSPQTGGRVETQYF
TRBJ1-1	.	TRBD1	TRBV12-5	TGTGCTAGTGCCCCCCCACGATCGGGACAGGGAGGCACTGAAGCTTTCTTT	CASAPPRSGQGGTEAFF
TRBJ1-1	many	.	TRBV7-2	TGTGCCAGCAGCCACACGGCAGGTCTCGAGGGTGAAGCTTTCTTT	CASSHTAGLEGEAFF
TRBJ2-2	few	TRBD2	TRBV9	TGTGCCAGCAGCGGGGGGGGTCCCCGTCACACCGGGGAGCTGTTTTTT	CASSGGGPRHTGELFF
TRBJ1-2	few	.	TRBV6-2/TRBV6-3	TGTGCCAGCAGTTACAGTGAAGGGAATCTGAATGGCTACACCTTC	CASSYSEGNLNGYTF
TRBJ2-3	few	.	TRBV7-2	TGTGCCAGCAGCTGGGGGTATGGGCTCGCAGATACGCAGTATTTT	CASSWGYGLADTQYF
TRBJ2-1	few	.	TRBV11-2	TGTGCCAGCAGCTCCACTATAGATGAGCAGTTCTTC	CASSSTIDEQFF
TRBJ1-5	.	.	TRBV24-1	TGTGCCACCCAAGACCCCAGGGATAATCAGCCCCAGCATTTT	CATQDPRDNQPQHF
TRBJ2-3	few	.	TRBV5-1	TGCGCCAGCAGCTTGAACGTCTTGAGCGGCACGCAGTATTTT	CASSLNVLSGTQYF
TRBJ1-1	few	.	TRBV7-6	TGTGCCAGCAGTTCTTTTGGGATAGAATTGAACACTGAAGCTTTCTTT	CASSSFGIELNTEAFF
TRBJ2-7	.	TRBD1	TRBV25-1	TGTGCCAGCAGTGGTTATCCGGGACAGGGATCCTACGAGCAGTACTTC	CASSGYPGQGSYEQYF
TRBJ2-7	.	TRBD2	TRBV19	TGTGCCAGTAGTACTTGGCGGGAGAACGAGCAGTACTTC	CASSTWRENEQYF
TRBJ2-3	.	.	TRBV25-1	TGTGCCAGCAGTGAAGGAGGGTCTGAAGGTACGCAGTATTTT	CASSEGGSEGTQYF
TRBJ2-1	.	TRBD1	TRBV5-1	TGCGCCAGCAGCTACCGGGACAGGGGATTCAATGAGCAGTTCTTC	CASSYRDRGFNEQFF
TRBJ2-5	.	.	TRBV4-1	TGCGCCAGCAGCCAAGATGCGGGAAAAGAGACCCAGTACTTC	CASSQDAGKETQYF
TRBJ1-2	.	.	TRBV4-1	TGCGCCAGCAGCCAAGAGCGGGATGACTATGGCTACACCTTC	CASSQERDDYGYTF
TRBJ2-1	.	TRBD2	TRBV6-2/TRBV6-3	TGTGCCAGCAGCCCCGCCGGGGAGGGCCTGGCGCTTGAGCAGTTCTTC	CASSPAGEGLALEQFF
TRBJ1-5	.	.	TRBV20-1	TGCAGTGCCGCGACAGATAGCAATCAGCCCCAGCATTTT	CSAATDSNQPQHF